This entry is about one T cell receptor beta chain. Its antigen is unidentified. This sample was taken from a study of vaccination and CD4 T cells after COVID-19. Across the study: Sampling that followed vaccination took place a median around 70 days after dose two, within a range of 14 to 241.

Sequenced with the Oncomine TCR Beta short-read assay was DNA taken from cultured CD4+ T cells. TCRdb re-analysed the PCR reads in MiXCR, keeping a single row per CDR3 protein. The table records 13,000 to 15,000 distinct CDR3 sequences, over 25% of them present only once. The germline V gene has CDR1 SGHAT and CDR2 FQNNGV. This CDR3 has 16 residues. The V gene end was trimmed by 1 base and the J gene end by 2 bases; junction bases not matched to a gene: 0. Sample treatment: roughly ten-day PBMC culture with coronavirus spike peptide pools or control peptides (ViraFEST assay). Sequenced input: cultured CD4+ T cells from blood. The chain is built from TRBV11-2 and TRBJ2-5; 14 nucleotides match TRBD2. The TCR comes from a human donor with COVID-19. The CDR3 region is CASSLGLAGGQETQYF. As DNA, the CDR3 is TGTGCCAGCAGCTTAGGACTAGCGGGGGGGCAAGAGACCCAGTACTTC.